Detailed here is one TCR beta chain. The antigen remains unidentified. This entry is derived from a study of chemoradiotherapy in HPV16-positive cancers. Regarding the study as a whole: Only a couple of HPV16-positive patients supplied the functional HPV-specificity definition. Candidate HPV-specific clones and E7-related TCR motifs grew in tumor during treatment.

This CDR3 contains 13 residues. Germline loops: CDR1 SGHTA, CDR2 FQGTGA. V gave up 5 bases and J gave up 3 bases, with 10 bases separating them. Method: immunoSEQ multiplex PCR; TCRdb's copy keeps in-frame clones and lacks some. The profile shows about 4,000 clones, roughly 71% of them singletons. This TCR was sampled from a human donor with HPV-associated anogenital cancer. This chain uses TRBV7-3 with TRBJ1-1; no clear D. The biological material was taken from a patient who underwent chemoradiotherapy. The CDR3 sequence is CASSPNPDTEAFF. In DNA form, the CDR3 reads TGTGCCAGCAGCCCTAACCCCGACACTGAAGCTTTCTTT. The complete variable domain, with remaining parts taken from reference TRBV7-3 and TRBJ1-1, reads GAGVSQTPSNKVTEKGKYVELRCDPISGHTALYWYRQSLGQGPEFLIYFQGTGAADDSGLPNDRFFAVRPEGSVSTLKIQRTERGDSAVYLCASSPNPDTEAFFGQGTRLTVV.